Presented here are 20 T cell receptor beta chains from one specimen sequenced in a study of blood T cell repertoires in COVID-19 (TCRdb year 2020). The library relied on the immunoSEQ multiplex PCR assay. TCRdb carries this immuneACCESS record with in-frame sequences only. Its versions omit some clonotypes, under half of them owing to an unresolved V gene in the studies checked, with the rest unexplained. The sample data list 110,000 to 150,000 clones, and around 79% of these were observed just once. Over 8.5% of the sample is held by the ten biggest clonotypes. Sequencing input: peripheral blood. The receptors shown here come from a man in his forties or fifties with active or convalescent COVID-19.

Only a few counts were recorded for this clone. This chain links TRBV5-4 with TRBJ2-1; tentatively, D is TRBD2 (6 bases). This CDR3 comprises 16 residues. Germline CDR1 and CDR2: SGHNT and YYREEE (reference sequence). V was shortened by 4 bases and J by 5 bases, with 19 bases between the two germline ends. The CDR3: CASSPRASPGDNEQFF. The DNA of the CDR3 is TGTGCCAGCAGCCCGAGGGCCTCCCCGGGGGACAATGAGCAGTTCTTC.

The V gene is TRBV19, the J gene TRBJ2-5; D is unclear. The CDR3 extends over 16 amino acids. V dropped 3 bases and J dropped 2 bases, with 16 bases sitting between them. CDR1 is LNHDA and CDR2 is SQIVND in the germline V gene (reference sequence). The CDR3 coding sequence is TGTGCCAGTAGTATCGACGGGTACCTGCCTCAAGAGACCCAGTACTTC. Translated, it gives CASSIDGYLPQETQYF.

This clone was seen more than once but under ten times. This chain links TRBV19 with TRBJ2-7, with 14 bases that match TRBD2. CDR1 LNHDA and CDR2 SQIVND come from the germline V gene (reference sequence). J was trimmed by 1 base and V by 3 bases; bases with no gene match: 11. CDR3 length: 19 residues. The CDR3 protein is CASSMFGGRTSGRSYEQYF. CDR3 nucleotide sequence: TGTGCCAGTAGTATGTTCGGCGGGAGGACTAGCGGGAGGTCCTACGAGCAGTACTTC.

The chain has TRBV5-1 and TRBJ1-5; D not resolved. Germline CDR1 reads SGHRS; CDR2 reads YFSETQ. The CDR3 is made up of 13 amino acids. V was pared by 0 bases and J by 7 bases, with 8 bases between. The CDR3 coding sequence is TGCGCCAGCAGCTTGGACAGCGGCCAGCCCCAGCATTTT. Its translation: CASSLDSGQPQHF.

This clone was counted once. The sample contains more than one DNA sequence encoding this CDR3. This rearrangement joins TRBV3-1 (or the pseudogene TRBV3-2) to TRBJ1-2; D not certain. The V end was cut by 0 bases, the J end by 4 bases, with 12 bases between. Looked up from germline, CDR1 is LGHDT and CDR2 is YNNKEL (reference sequence). The CDR3 has 15 residues. In nucleotides, the CDR3 is TGTGCCAGCAGCCAAGATCGAGGGCGCGGCTATGGCTACACCTTC. Translated: CASSQDRGRGYGYTF.

This clone was counted a single time. The chain employs TRBV3-1 (or the pseudogene TRBV3-2) and TRBJ1-5; possible D gene TRBD1, 5 bases. Germline CDR1 and CDR2: LGHDT and YNNKEL (reference sequence). This CDR3 region has 16 residues. V gave up 1 base and J gave up 4 bases, with 14 bases separating them. Written as DNA, the CDR3 is TGTGCCAGCAGCCAAGCTCCCGGCAGGGAAAATCAGCCCCAGCATTTT. Translating it yields CASSQAPGRENQPQHF.

The CDR3 DNA follows: TGCAGTGCCCGGGACAGCTATGGCTACACCTTC. Its translation: CSARDSYGYTF. V gene TRBV20-1 combines with J gene TRBJ1-2; 7 nucleotides match TRBD1. This CDR3 region has 11 residues. From germline, CDR1 is DFQATT and CDR2 SNEGSKA (reference sequence). Germline trimming cut 6 bases from V and 4 bases from J; bases unmatched to any gene: 2.

This chain uses TRBV5-1 with TRBJ2-2, with a possible D match to TRBD2 (5 bases). In germline, CDR1 is SGHRS, CDR2 YFSETQ. The ends were cut back, 0 bases at V and 7 bases at J, with 16 bases in the middle. The CDR3 is 16 amino acids. CDR3 in DNA: TGCGCCAGCAGCTTGGTGGCTCCCGGGGTGAACGGGGAGCTGTTTTTT. It yields the protein CASSLVAPGVNGELFF.

The chain combines TRBV6-6 with TRBJ2-7, with TRBD1 matching 11 bases. V dropped 6 bases and J dropped 0; count of bases not matched to a gene: 4. Germline CDR1 and CDR2: MNHNY and SVGAGI (reference sequence). The CDR3 loop spans 15 amino acids. CDR3 amino acids: CASSYGTGGSYEQYF. The CDR3 nucleotides are TGTGCCAGCAGCTACGGGACAGGGGGCTCCTACGAGCAGTACTTC.

The DNA for the CDR3 is TGCGCCAGCAGTGAGTACAGCGGTTCCTACGAGCAGTACTTC. Its protein product is CASSEYSGSYEQYF. The chain recombines TRBV10-1 with TRBJ2-7; possible D gene TRBD2, 5 bases. This CDR3 region has 14 residues. Germline CDR1 and CDR2: WNHNN and SYGVQD (reference sequence). V dropped 1 base and J dropped 1 base, with 8 bases sitting between them.

This chain connects TRBV6-4 to TRBJ1-3, with D uncertain. Per germline, CDR1 MRHNA and CDR2 SNTAGT. This CDR3 comprises 14 residues. V dropped 5 bases and J dropped 0 bases, with 8 bases sitting between them. CDR3: CASSQDSSGNTIYF. In DNA form, the CDR3 reads TGTGCCAGCAGTCAGGACTCCTCTGGAAACACCATATATTTT.

This sequence joins TRBV6-1 and TRBJ1-5; 11 bases match TRBD1. The germline V gene has CDR1 MNHNS and CDR2 SASEGT. The CDR3 is 16 residues long. V shed 2 bases, J shed 7 bases, and the junction held 7 bases outside the gene matches. The CDR3 region has the DNA TGTGCCAGCAGTGAACTCGGACAGGGGGCAGGGCAGCCCCAGCATTTT. This encodes CASSELGQGAGQPQHF.

The gene calls are TRBV24-1 and TRBJ2-3; 7 bases match TRBD1. After removal of 0 bases from V and 2 bases from J, the junction contained 1 base not matched to a gene. CDR3 length: 15 residues. In germline, CDR1 is KGHDR, CDR2 SFDVKD. CDR3 DNA sequence: TGTGCCACCAGTGATTTGACAGGGGCCACAGATACGCAGTATTTT. Translated, it gives CATSDLTGATDTQYF.

The V gene is TRBV15, the J gene TRBJ2-5; D perhaps matches TRBD1 (6 bases). Deletions cut 1 base from V and 2 bases from J, with 8 bases between. Per germline, CDR1 LNHNV and CDR2 YYDKDF (reference sequence). The CDR3 is 14 residues long. The CDR3 region is CATSRGGQQETQYF. The CDR3 DNA sequence: TGTGCCACCAGCAGAGGGGGGCAGCAAGAGACCCAGTACTTC.

The chain recombines TRBV19 with TRBJ1-5; 8 bases line up with TRBD1. This CDR3 is built from 15 residues. In germline, CDR1 is LNHDA, CDR2 SQIVND (reference sequence). The junction had 7 bases not matched to a gene; V was cut back by 4 bases and J by 5 bases. This CDR3 reads CASSSRTGIDQPQHF. The CDR3 DNA is TGTGCCAGTAGTAGTCGGACAGGGATTGATCAGCCCCAGCATTTT.

The rearrangement links TRBV7-3 to TRBJ2-1; TRBD2 aligns across 14 bases. J gave up 6 bases and V 4 bases, and 8 bases lay outside the gene matches. The CDR3 totals 17 residues. Germline V gene sequence: CDR1 SGHTA, CDR2 FQGTGA. CDR3 sequence (DNA): TGTGCCAGCAGCTCGACTAGCGGGAGGGGGAGGGTCAATGAGCAGTTCTTC. This gives the protein CASSSTSGRGRVNEQFF.

J is TRBJ1-6 and V is TRBV30; a possible D gene is TRBD1 (5 bases). Per the germline V gene, CDR1 is GTSNPN and CDR2 is SVGIG (reference sequence). The CDR3 consists of 15 residues. V was cut by 0 bases and J by 10 bases, with 16 bases left in between. The CDR3 reads CAWSVPGTSHSPLHF. In DNA form, the CDR3 reads TGTGCCTGGAGTGTACCCGGGACTTCCCACTCACCCCTCCACTTT. The full variable domain, in which reference TRBV30 and TRBJ1-6 provide the parts outside the CDR3, is SQTIHQWPATLVQPVGSPLSLECTVEGTSNPNLYWYRQAAGRGLQLLFYSVGIGQISSEVPQNLSASRPQDRQFILSSKKLLLSDSGFYLCAWSVPGTSHSPLHFGNGTRLTVT.

This clone was recorded only once. V gene TRBV12-3 or TRBV12-4 combines with J gene TRBJ1-2; D unresolved. The CDR3 runs 13 residues. Trimming removed 7 bases from V and 3 bases from J, with 12 bases in between. CDR3 DNA: TGTGCCAGCACCCAGGAGGAGGACTATGGCTACACCTTC. The encoded protein is CASTQEEDYGYTF.

By frequency in the sample, this clone is medium-sized (0.01 to 0.1%). This chain links TRBV3-1 (or the pseudogene TRBV3-2) with TRBJ2-7, with a tentative D call TRBD1 (6 bases). Germline CDR1 is LGHDT and CDR2 is YNNKEL (reference sequence). Trimming shortened V by 4 bases and J by 4 bases, and 8 bases separated the two germline ends. The CDR3 loop spans 12 amino acids. CDR3 region: CASSPTGYEQYF. The CDR3 DNA is TGTGCCAGCAGCCCTACAGGGTACGAGCAGTACTTC.

The rearrangement joins TRBV29-1 to TRBJ2-3; TRBD1 matches 9 bases. V was clipped by 6 bases and J by 7 bases; unmatched bases: 8. The CDR3 is 13 residues long. The germline CDR1 and CDR2 sequences are SQVTM and ANQGSEA. In DNA form, the CDR3 reads TGCAGCGTCCACACGGGACAGGGAAATACGCAGTATTTT. As protein: CSVHTGQGNTQYF.